Sequencing of this T cell receptor (beta chain) was carried out in a study of blood T cells in healthy people across ages. Broader study findings: The long-lived group displayed more naive CD4+ cells, plus higher diversity, than the aged donors did. Nothing was known about donor CMV status, and this possibly confounded expanded clonotype changes. Age showed a roughly linear inverse relationship with TCR beta diversity per million T cells. Since the PBMCs were unsorted, naive and antigen-experienced cells could not be conclusively compared.

There are many counts of this clonotype. The target antigen is unknown. The authors ran a second PCR of roughly 6 to 12 cycles using a sample-barcoded 5' primer and a J-beta primer mix. TCRdb processed the 5' RACE reads anew with MiXCR; each CDR3 protein has one entry. The sample consists of some 690,000 distinct CDR3 sequences, 20% to 25% of them appearing once. Germline values: CDR1 SGHRS, CDR2 YFSETQ. V lost 5 bases, J lost 3 bases, and 11 bases lay in between. CDR3 size: 13 residues. The source of this sequence is a man in his sixties or seventies in good health. V usage is TRBV5-1 and J usage is TRBJ2-5; D is tentatively TRBD1 or TRBD2 (5 bases each). Sequenced input: blood. The CDR3 spells CASRGTGKETQYF. The CDR3 DNA sequence: TGCGCCAGCAGAGGGACGGGGAAAGAGACCCAGTACTTC.